Given below is one T cell receptor (beta chain) in context. Its recognized antigen is unknown. Qualities for individual bases were not recorded, and no much larger clone is one base off. The germline V gene yields SGHRS for CDR1 and YFSETQ for CDR2. The CDR3 holds 15 amino acids from the cysteine to the phenylalanine. Of all the DNA, just the CDR3 is kept, 45 bases in frame from base 1. V is cut back by 2 bases and J by 9 bases, with 10 bases in the junction unmatched. The roughly 39 donors, aged 6 to 90 years, were systemically healthy Caucasian individuals from Russia. About 10 milliliters of peripheral blood were collected from each donor into EDTA-treated Vacutainer tubes. Ficoll-Paque density-gradient centrifugation was used to isolate PBMCs, with at least 7 million per sample. Trizol reagent was used to extract total RNA from PBMCs, with at least 5.5 micrograms per sample. The percentages of naive CD45RAhigh/CD27high T cells were determined by flow cytometry on a PBMC aliquot from every donor.

This sample is drawn from a study of blood T cells in healthy people across ages (dated by TCRdb to 2014 to 2015). General notes on the study: In model experiments, roughly one uniquely barcoded TCR beta cDNA molecule per two T cells was captured by template switching. Donors were grouped into four age groups: young (average roughly 17 years), middle-aged (approximately 41), aged (around 60) and long-lived (over 80). The study analyzed two additional independent replicas of 1 million unique cDNA reads from the same blood draw for two donors, one aged 18 to 30 and one aged 80 or older. The study measured age-related changes in TCR beta repertoire diversity using deep sequencing normalized with unique cDNA molecular identifiers. What the study reported, not specific to this receptor: Bulk unsorted PBMC profiling prevented conclusive comparison of naive and antigen-experienced compartments. Compared with the aged group, the long-lived group had more naive CD4+ T cells, fewer expanded clones and increased TCR diversity, a pattern suggesting age selection. Estimates of total diversity based on one million sequenced T cells were regarded as lower bounds and as underestimates. As age increased, observed TCR beta diversity per million T cells dropped in a roughly linear way, and a significant reduction was already evident by age 40. A strong correlation was found between observed TCR beta diversity and the percentage of naive T cells measured by flow cytometry. The CMV infection status of donors was not known, potentially confounding age-related changes in expanded clonotypes.

Library prep was done by 5' RACE. The sequencing machine was an Illumina HiSeq 2500. The second PCR ran for roughly 6 to 11 cycles and used a J-beta primer mix along with a sample-barcoded 5' primer. A template-switch 5' adaptor carrying 12 random nucleotides introduced a unique molecular identifier onto each TCR beta cDNA molecule. Each sample yielded at least 2.5 million CDR3-containing paired-end reads. The Mint cDNA synthesis kit, primed by a TRBC-specific oligonucleotide, was used to synthesize first-strand cDNA from all RNA. Following uracil-DNA glycosylase treatment, a first 18-cycle PCR with universal primers M1SS and BC2_uni_R was performed on all cDNA. Per the original workflow: Each sample was normalized by randomly selecting 1 million high-quality reads, each carrying a distinct molecular identifier. Reads sharing molecular identifiers were discarded rather than binned into consensus sequences. CDR3 identification, clonotype clustering and error correction used MiTCR with a Q25 quality threshold and the strictest error-elimination algorithm. A nonparametric unseen species model with Euler transformation was used to estimate lower-bound total TCR beta diversity. TCRdb passed the public sequencing reads through fastp at Q25 and MiXCR, retaining productive beta sequences. Entries that share a CDR3 protein sequence are merged under the most common genes and DNA. TCRdb's processing, not the authors' own work, is the source of the V and J calls. Present in this sample are roughly 1,100,000 distinct CDR3 sequences, roughly 24% of which were seen just once. The ten largest account for about 0.8% of the sample.

Another study also made use of these data, one on T cells of mothers and their children. Taken from the second paper: The donors were nine systemically healthy Caucasian individuals, made up of three mothers and their six children. cDNA synthesis used all of the extracted RNA, with roughly 1.6 ug of RNA in each 15 ul reaction. In the second PCR, the M1S primer introduced both the sample barcodes and 2-4 random nucleotides. Over 9 million TCR beta CDR3 reads came from each mother, compared with several million reads from each child. TCR recombination output is similarly shaped by thymic selection in related and unrelated pairs, with a minor effect exerted by inherited differences. Normalized repertoire overlap in related mother-child pairs was always slightly higher than in unrelated mother-child pairs, but the difference was never significant. Persistent microchimeric T cell clones were not detected, at a sensitivity of 95 to 100 clones per million clonotypes. In the study, deep NGS was used to compare the TCR beta repertoires of mothers and children, and features distinguishing related mother-child pairs from unrelated individuals were sought. Mothers averaged around 43 +/- 4 years of age and children averaged around 11 +/- 4 years. After adapter ligation with NEBNext reagents, the libraries were sequenced on Illumina HiSeq 2000 with 100+100 nt paired-end reads. Mother and child libraries were prepared a month apart and sequenced in separate runs to prevent cross-contamination. For each donor, somewhere between roughly 450,000 and 2,200,000 distinct TCR beta clonotypes were identified. Naive TCR beta clonotypes were estimated from low-frequency clonotypes matched to each donor's FACS-determined naive share, without sorting.

The clonotype comes from a girl aged 2 to 10 in good health. Sequenced material: blood. The sequence joins TRBV5-1 to TRBJ2-5; 10 bases in the middle match TRBD2. The CDR3 in this case is CASSFGTSDSGAQYF. In nucleotide form, the sequence is TGCGCCAGCAGCTTCGGGACTAGCGACTCCGGGGCCCAGTACTTC.